This section outlines one TCR beta chain sequence together with its context. Its specificity is not known. The CDR3 is made up of 11 amino acids. The V end was cut by 8 bases, the J end by 3 bases, with 7 bases between. Looked up from germline, CDR1 is ENHRY and CDR2 is SYGVKD. iRepertoire HTBI primers and Arm-PCR of CDR3 regions built TCR beta libraries. TCRdb recomputed calls from the multiplex PCR reads with MiXCR, one row per CDR3 protein. Counted here are about 380,000 distinct CDR3 sequences, less than 20% occurring once; the ten biggest clones make up 20% to 25%. The sample originates from a study of regulatory T cells in long-lasting Graves disease. Time point reported: newly diagnosed GD, antithyroid drugs for less than 3 months. The authors made the TCR library using RNA they extracted from PBMCs. Study results and limitations: Newly diagnosed disease favored TRBV20-1 and TRBJ2-1 over persistent disease.

The chain couples TRBV10-3 to TRBJ2-5; D unresolved. The clonotype originates from a female donor with Graves disease. This specimen consisted of peripheral blood mononuclear cells (PBMCs), obtained at new diagnosis, from a patient treated with antithyroid drugs. The CDR3: CAIYEKETQYF. CDR3 nucleotides: TGTGCCATCTATGAAAAAGAGACCCAGTACTTC.